Listed below are T cell receptor beta chains from one sample, sequenced in a study of human thymus T cells. Profiled with immunoSEQ multiplex PCR; TCRdb holds only in-frame clones, not every one. Of 57,000 or so clones detected, approximately 95% appear once; the ten largest clones hold roughly 5.7%. Sequenced material: blood. Receptor source: a boy younger than two with a congenital heart defect but otherwise immunologically healthy. CDR3s include the opening cysteine and the closing phenylalanine or tryptophan. The D gene is left open where the match is weak. Only part of the rows carry a size: once, few, many, or a class if the clone is expanded.

>TRBV27|-|TRBD1|TRBJ2-3
TGTGCCAGCAGTTTGGGTCAGGGGGCCCCAGATACGCAGTATTTT
CASSLGQGAPDTQYF
>TRBV5-1|once|TRBD1|TRBJ2-1
TGCGCCAGCAGCTCGACAGGGGGCGTTTACAATGAGCAGTTCTTC
CASSSTGGVYNEQFF
>TRBV6-1|-|TRBD1|TRBJ2-7
TGTGCCAGTTCAACCGGGACAGGGGGCATATACGAGCAGTACTTC
CASSTGTGGIYEQYF
>TRBV10-3|-|-|TRBJ2-5
TGTGCCATCAGTGAGTACCCCATACAACCGGAGACCCAGTACTTC
CAISEYPIQPETQYF
>TRBV5-4|-|-|TRBJ2-7
TGTGCCAGCAGCTTGGGTAGTGCCGGCGGGTACTCCTACGAGCAGTACTTC
CASSLGSAGGYSYEQYF
>TRBV28|-|-|TRBJ2-7
TGTGCCAGCAGTTTAGGGGGCGAGCAGTACTTC
CASSLGGEQYF
>TRBV27|-|-|TRBJ1-5
TGTGCCAGCAGTTTCGGGACTGGCAATCAGCCCCAGCATTTT
CASSFGTGNQPQHF
>TRBV12-5|-|-|TRBJ1-6
TGTGCTAGTGCCCCCTTAGGGGGGGCCTATAATTCACCCCTCCACTTT
CASAPLGGAYNSPLHF
>TRBV28|-|TRBD1|TRBJ2-7
TGTGCCAGCAGTTTATTCAGGGGGCGAAACGAGCAGTACTTC
CASSLFRGRNEQYF
>TRBV2|-|TRBD1|TRBJ2-7
TGTGCCAGCAGTGAAGCGCTGGGGGGGACAGGGGCCTACGAGCAGTACTTC
CASSEALGGTGAYEQYF
>TRBV5-4|once|TRBD2|TRBJ2-3
TGTGCCAGCAGCTTGGGACCGGGACTAGCGGGGGGCGATACGCAGTATTTT
CASSLGPGLAGGDTQYF
>TRBV30|-|-|TRBJ1-2
TGTGCCTGGAGTATCGCAGAGGGGGTTGGCTACACCTTC
CAWSIAEGVGYTF
>TRBV29-1|-|-|TRBJ2-3
TGCAGCGTTGGGCAACTAGGGAGGACTGATACGCAGTATTTT
CSVGQLGRTDTQYF
>TRBV5-1|-|TRBD2|TRBJ2-1
TGCGCCAGCAGCTTGGGGCCGGGGGTAGCGGGGCGAAACAATGAGCAGTTCTTC
CASSLGPGVAGRNNEQFF
>TRBV28|-|TRBD2|TRBJ2-4
TGTGCCAGCAGTTTTGGGGGGGGAGGCATTCAGTACTTC
CASSFGGGGIQYF
>TRBV9|-|TRBD2|TRBJ2-2
TGTGCCAGCAGCGGAACTAGCGGGAGCGGGGAGCTGTTTTTT
CASSGTSGSGELFF
>TRBV11-3|-|-|TRBJ2-2
TGTGCCAGCAGCCGCTCCTATTCCGGGGAGCTGTTTTTT
CASSRSYSGELFF
>TRBV27|-|-|TRBJ2-5
TGTGCCAGCAGTTTGGGAGAGACCCAGTACTTC
CASSLGETQYF
>TRBV7-8|-|-|TRBJ2-7
TGTGCCAGCAGCTTGACCCGGCCCGGGGACCACGAGCAGTACTTC
CASSLTRPGDHEQYF
>TRBV7-9|-|-|TRBJ2-3
TGTGCCAGCAGCTTAAAACAGAGCACAGATACGCAGTATTTT
CASSLKQSTDTQYF
>TRBV18|-|TRBD1|TRBJ1-1
TGTGCCAGCTCACCGCAGTATGGACAGGGTGGGGGAGCTTTCTTT
CASSPQYGQGGGAFF
>TRBV11-2|-|-|TRBJ2-7
TGTGCCAGCAGCTTAGGGACATACGAGCAGTACTTC
CASSLGTYEQYF
>TRBV6-5|-|TRBD1|TRBJ1-2
TGTGCCAGCAGTGACAGGGGCTATGGCTACACCTTC
CASSDRGYGYTF
>TRBV7-9|-|TRBD2|TRBJ2-7
TGTGCCAGCAGCGGAACAAGGACCACGGGGGGGTCCTACGAGCAGTACTTC
CASSGTRTTGGSYEQYF
>TRBV6-6|-|-|TRBJ2-2
TGTGCCAGCAGTTACCGGGGAACCGGGGAGCTGTTTTTT
CASSYRGTGELFF
>TRBV19|once|-|TRBJ2-6
TGTGCCAGTAGTATTCGTCGGTCTGGGGCCAACGTCCTGACTTTC
CASSIRRSGANVLTF
>TRBV11-3|-|TRBD1|TRBJ1-3
TGTGCCAGCAGCACGCAACAGGGGAGAAACACCATATATTTT
CASSTQQGRNTIYF
>TRBV7-9|-|TRBD1|TRBJ1-1
TGTGCCAGCAGCTTCCCCCCAACAGGGGGCACTGAAGCTTTCTTT
CASSFPPTGGTEAFF
>TRBV5-4|-|-|TRBJ2-5
TGTGCCAGCAGCTTGGCCAGGGGGGGGGCGGCTGAGACCCAGTACTTC
CASSLARGGAAETQYF
>TRBV7-2|once|TRBD1|TRBJ2-7
TGTGCCAGCAGCTTCGCCGGGACAGGGGGCTACGAGCAGTACTTC
CASSFAGTGGYEQYF
>TRBV9|few|-|TRBJ1-1
TGTGCCAGCAGCGTAAAGGGTGGGCAGGCTTTCTTT
CASSVKGGQAFF
>TRBV29-1|-|-|TRBJ2-7
TGCAGCGTCAACGGCAGGGGAGGCTACGAGCAGTACTTC
CSVNGRGGYEQYF
>TRBV10-2|-|-|TRBJ1-6
TGCGCCAGCAGTGAGATAAATTCACCCCTCCACTTT
CASSEINSPLHF
>TRBV10-2|-|-|TRBJ2-2
TGCGCCAGCAGTTTCGGAGGGGAGCTGTTTTTT
CASSFGGELFF
>TRBV9|-|-|TRBJ2-7
TGTGCCAGCAGCGTAGCTCCAGGAAACTACGAGCAGTACTTC
CASSVAPGNYEQYF
>TRBV10-3|-|TRBD1|TRBJ1-1
TGTGCCATCACGGGACAGGGTTGGACTGAAGCTTTCTTT
CAITGQGWTEAFF
>TRBV9|-|-|TRBJ1-3
TGTGCCAGCAGCGTAGCGGGGACTGGAAACACCATATATTTT
CASSVAGTGNTIYF
>TRBV19|-|-|TRBJ1-5
TGTGCCAGTAGTCGGGCGGGGAGGTACAATCAGCCCCAGCATTTT
CASSRAGRYNQPQHF
>TRBV29-1|-|-|TRBJ2-7
TGCAGCGTCGCCGCGGGGTCGTCCTACGAGCAGTACTTC
CSVAAGSSYEQYF
>TRBV6-5|-|-|TRBJ2-7
TGTGCCAGCAGTACCAGGACTCTAGCCTACGAGCAGTACTTC
CASSTRTLAYEQYF
>TRBV9|-|TRBD2|TRBJ2-3
TGTGCCAGCAGCGTAGATCGGGCGGGAGACCACCGAGGAGATACGCAGTATTTT
CASSVDRAGDHRGDTQYF
>TRBV5-1|-|-|TRBJ2-4
TGCGCCAGCAGCTTGGGGCAGATAAGGGACATTCAGTACTTC
CASSLGQIRDIQYF